Sequencing of this T cell receptor (beta chain) was carried out in a study of shared clonotypes between healthy human individuals. A CD45RA-negative memory subset and a CD45RA+ naive subset were separated from the CD4+ cells. The germline V gene has CDR1 MGHRA and CDR2 YSYEKL. Trimming removed 5 bases from V and 2 bases from J; junction bases left unmatched: 2. This CDR3 contains 13 residues. Sequenced by immunoSEQ multiplex PCR; TCRdb stores in-frame clones only, minus some. The sample shows 2 million to 3 million clones, 93% of them seen only once. This clone was picked up a small number of times. Its antigen is unidentified. Study-wide results and caveats: Expectations were that clonotype sharing among donors would be affected by sequencing depth.

The receptor comes from a young man in good health. Some clones in this sample may be carry-over from other donors' samples. The chain joins TRBV4-1 to TRBJ2-5; 7 nucleotides line up with TRBD1. The sequenced sample was naive CD4+ T cells from PBMCs. Described subset: CD45RA+ positively selected. CDR3 coding DNA: TGCGCCAGCAGCAAGGGACAGCAAGAGACCCAGTACTTC. Translated: CASSKGQQETQYF.